The sequence of this TCR beta chain was determined in a study of CD8+CD57+ T cells in acquired aplastic anemia. Before being chosen for sequencing, patients had shown CD8+CD57+ cell expansion by flow cytometry. The TCR beta profiling, which covered VDJ combination and CDR3 sequence, was carried out using genomic DNA as the template. TCRdb analysed the reads with MiXCR anew, one entry per CDR3 protein. The table includes about 270,000 distinct CDR3 sequences, approximately 80% detected once. Sample: sorted CD4+, CD8+, or CD8+CD57+ T cells (not recorded which) from PBMCs. The clonotype was recovered from a human donor with aplastic anemia.

The CDR3 DNA reads as TGTGCCAGCAGCTGGGGACACGGCTCGAAATCAGGTACCCAGTATTTT. It encodes CASSWGHGSKSGTQYF. The genes are TRBV7-2 and TRBJ2-3, with D perhaps matching TRBD1 (6 bases). Germline assignment: CDR1 SGHTA and CDR2 FQGNSA. The CDR3 is made up of 16 amino acids. Trimming left V 4 bases short and J 12 bases short, with 26 bases between.